A selection of T cell receptor beta chains follows, all from one sample in a study of molecular identifiers for immune sequencing clone quantification. One entry per CDR3 protein, called by TCRdb with MiXCR from the PCR reads. Found here are some 650,000 distinct CDR3 sequences, just under 20% of them singletons; the top ten hold roughly 0.83%. The sample consisted of naive CD8+ T cells from blood, with Jurkat cell RNA spiked in. The receptor set was obtained from a human donor in good health. Some libraries in this study had Jurkat cell RNA spiked in. CDR3s include the opening cysteine and the closing phenylalanine or tryptophan.

length	V	J	CDR3
13	TRBV6-2/TRBV6-3	TRBJ1-5	CASSYSGFQPQHF
16	TRBV9	TRBJ2-3	CASSPRSGGPTDTQYF
17	TRBV7-9	TRBJ2-6	CASGLGDTNSGANVLTF
14	TRBV9	TRBJ2-7	CASSVDLSASEQYF
14	TRBV11-2	TRBJ2-7	CASRTPGTIYEQYF
15	TRBV11-2	TRBJ2-5	CASSLELAVRETQYF
21	TRBV4-1	TRBJ2-6	CASSQMGLRHTEPSPANVLTF
13	TRBV9	TRBJ2-3	CASSGQMTDTQYF
14	TRBV30	TRBJ1-1	CAWSSGQVNTEAFF
15	TRBV30	TRBJ2-7	CAWRTTGTSSYEQYF
15	TRBV4-1	TRBJ1-1	CASSQVSPLDTEAFF
17	TRBV5-3	TRBJ1-6	CASSGDFVSSYKSPLHF
13	TRBV12-3/TRBV12-4	TRBJ2-5	CASSPNSGETQYF
15	TRBV7-9	TRBJ2-6	CASSLGPSGANVLTF
15	TRBV11-2	TRBJ2-1	CASSLGLPQYNEQFF
15	TRBV19	TRBJ2-2	CASTPSGGRTGELFF
15	TRBV28	TRBJ2-3	CASRPTSTSTDTQYF